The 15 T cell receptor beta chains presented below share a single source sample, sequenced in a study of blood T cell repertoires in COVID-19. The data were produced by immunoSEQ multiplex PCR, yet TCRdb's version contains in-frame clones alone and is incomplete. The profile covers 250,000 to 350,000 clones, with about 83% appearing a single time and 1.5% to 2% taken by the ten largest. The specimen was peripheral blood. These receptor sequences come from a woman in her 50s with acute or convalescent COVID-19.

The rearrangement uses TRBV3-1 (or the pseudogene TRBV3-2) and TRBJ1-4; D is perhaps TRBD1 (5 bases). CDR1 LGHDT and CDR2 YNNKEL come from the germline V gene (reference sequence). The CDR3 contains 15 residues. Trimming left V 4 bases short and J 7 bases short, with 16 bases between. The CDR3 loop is CASSPIGTDSEKLFF. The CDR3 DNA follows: TGTGCCAGCAGCCCTATCGGGACTGACTCTGAAAAACTGTTTTTT.

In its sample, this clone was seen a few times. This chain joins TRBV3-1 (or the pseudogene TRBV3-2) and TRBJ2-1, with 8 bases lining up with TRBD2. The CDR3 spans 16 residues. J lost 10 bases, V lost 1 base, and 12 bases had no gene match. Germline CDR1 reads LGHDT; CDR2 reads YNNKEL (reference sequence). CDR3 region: CASSQGGWGLVNEQFF. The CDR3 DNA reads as TGTGCCAGCAGCCAAGGAGGATGGGGACTAGTTAACGAGCAGTTCTTC.

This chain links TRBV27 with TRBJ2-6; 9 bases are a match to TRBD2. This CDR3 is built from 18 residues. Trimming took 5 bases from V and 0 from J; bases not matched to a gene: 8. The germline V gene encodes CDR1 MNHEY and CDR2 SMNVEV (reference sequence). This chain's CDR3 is CASSIRLAVLSGANVLTF. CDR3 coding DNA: TGTGCCAGCAGTATCCGACTAGCGGTCCTCTCTGGGGCCAACGTCCTGACTTTC.

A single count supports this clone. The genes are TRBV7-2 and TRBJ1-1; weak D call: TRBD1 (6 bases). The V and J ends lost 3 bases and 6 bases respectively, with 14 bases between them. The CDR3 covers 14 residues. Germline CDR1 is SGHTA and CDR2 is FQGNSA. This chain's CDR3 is CASSLSIGGAEAFF. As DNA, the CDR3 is TGTGCCAGCAGCTTGTCGATAGGGGGGGCTGAAGCTTTCTTT.

The CDR3 is CASRGQGYDYGYTF. The CDR3, as DNA: TGCGCCAGCAGGGGACAGGGGTATGACTATGGCTACACCTTC. The chain employs TRBV5-1 and TRBJ1-2, with 10 bases fitting TRBD1. V shed 5 bases, J shed 3 bases, and the junction held 4 bases outside the gene matches. CDR1 is SGHRS and CDR2 is YFSETQ in the germline V gene. The CDR3 is made up of 14 amino acids.

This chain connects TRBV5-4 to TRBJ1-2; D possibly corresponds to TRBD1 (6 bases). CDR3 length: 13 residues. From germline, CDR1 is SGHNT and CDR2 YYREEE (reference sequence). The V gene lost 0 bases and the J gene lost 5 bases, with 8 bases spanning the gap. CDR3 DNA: TGTGCCAGCAGCTTGGACAGGGAGTATGGCTACACCTTC. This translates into CASSLDREYGYTF. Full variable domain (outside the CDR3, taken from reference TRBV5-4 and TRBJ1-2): ETGVTQSPTHLIKTRGQQVTLRCSSQSGHNTVSWYQQALGQGPQFIFQYYREEENGRGNFPPRFSGLQFPNYSSELNVNALELDDSALYLCASSLDREYGYTFGSGTRLTVV.

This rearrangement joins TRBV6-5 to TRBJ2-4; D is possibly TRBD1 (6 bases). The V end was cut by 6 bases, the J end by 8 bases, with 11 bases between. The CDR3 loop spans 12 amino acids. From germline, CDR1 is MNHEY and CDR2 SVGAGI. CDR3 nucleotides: TGTGCCAGCAGAAACAGGGCTGACATTCAGTACTTC. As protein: CASRNRADIQYF.

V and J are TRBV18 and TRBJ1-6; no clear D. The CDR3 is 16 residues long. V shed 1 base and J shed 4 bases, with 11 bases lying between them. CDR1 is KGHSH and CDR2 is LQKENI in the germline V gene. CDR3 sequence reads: CASSPREGTYNSPLHF. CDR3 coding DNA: TGTGCCAGCTCACCACGGGAGGGAACATATAATTCACCCCTCCACTTT.

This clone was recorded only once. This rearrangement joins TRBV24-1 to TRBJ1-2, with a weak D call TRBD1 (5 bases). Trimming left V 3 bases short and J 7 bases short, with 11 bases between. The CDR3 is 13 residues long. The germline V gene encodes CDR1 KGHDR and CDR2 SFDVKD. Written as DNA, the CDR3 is TGTGCCACCAGTGATAAGGGGTGGAGTGGCTACACCTTC. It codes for CATSDKGWSGYTF.

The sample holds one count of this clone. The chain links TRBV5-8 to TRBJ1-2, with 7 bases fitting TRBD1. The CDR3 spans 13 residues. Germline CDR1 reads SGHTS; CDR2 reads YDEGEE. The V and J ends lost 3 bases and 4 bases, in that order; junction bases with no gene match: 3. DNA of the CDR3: TGTGCCAGCAGCTCGGACAGGACCTATGGCTACACCTTC. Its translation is CASSSDRTYGYTF.

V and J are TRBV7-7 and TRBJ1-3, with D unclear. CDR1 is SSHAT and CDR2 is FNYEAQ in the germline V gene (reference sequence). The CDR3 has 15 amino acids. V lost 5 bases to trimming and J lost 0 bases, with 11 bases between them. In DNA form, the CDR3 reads TGTGCCAGCAGCCCGGCCGGGATCTCTGGAAACACCATATATTTT. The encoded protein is CASSPAGISGNTIYF.

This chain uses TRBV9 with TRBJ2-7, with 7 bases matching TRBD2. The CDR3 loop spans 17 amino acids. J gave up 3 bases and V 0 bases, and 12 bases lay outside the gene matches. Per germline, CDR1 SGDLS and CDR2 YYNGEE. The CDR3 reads CASSVAPGGSYLYEQYF. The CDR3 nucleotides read TGTGCCAGCAGCGTAGCTCCCGGGGGGAGCTACCTCTACGAGCAGTACTTC. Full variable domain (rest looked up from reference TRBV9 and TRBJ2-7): DSGVTQTPKHLITATGQRVTLRCSPRSGDLSVYWYQQSLDQGLQFLIQYYNGEERAKGNILERFSAQQFPDLHSELNLSSLELGDSALYFCASSVAPGGSYLYEQYFGPGTRLTVT.

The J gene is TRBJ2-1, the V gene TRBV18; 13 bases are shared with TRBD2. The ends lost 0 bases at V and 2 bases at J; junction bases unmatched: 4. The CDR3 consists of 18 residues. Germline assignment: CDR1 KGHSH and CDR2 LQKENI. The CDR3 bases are TGTGCCAGCTCACCACCGGTACTAGCGGGAGGGACCTACAATGAGCAGTTCTTC. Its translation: CASSPPVLAGGTYNEQFF.

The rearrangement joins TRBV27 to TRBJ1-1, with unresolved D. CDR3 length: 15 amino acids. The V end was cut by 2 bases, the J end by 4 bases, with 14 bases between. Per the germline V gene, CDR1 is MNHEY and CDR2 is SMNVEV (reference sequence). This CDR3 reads CASSLDGWSLTEAFF. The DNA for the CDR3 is TGTGCCAGCAGTTTAGATGGCTGGAGTCTCACTGAAGCTTTCTTT.

The CDR3 loop reads CASSEREITEAFF. CDR3 bases: TGTGCCAGCAGTGAACGAGAGATAACTGAAGCTTTCTTT. The V call is TRBV6-1, the J call TRBJ1-1; D is uncertain. The CDR3 contains 13 residues. Per germline, CDR1 MNHNS and CDR2 SASEGT. The V gene lost 2 bases and the J gene lost 5 bases, with 9 bases spanning the gap.